A single sample gave rise to the 9 T cell receptor beta chains below, sequenced in a study of T-cell reconstitution after alpha-beta-depleted transplantation in children. Unique molecular identifiers were built into the TCRbeta library. TCRdb re-called the PCR reads with MiXCR, one entry per CDR3 protein. The sample has approximately 500,000 distinct CDR3 sequences; 25% to 30% are singletons. This material consisted of PBMCs, taken before TCRalphabeta/CD19-depleted stem cell transplant. The receptor source for this set is a boy under two years old with Wiskott-Aldrich syndrome, due to receive a stem cell transplant.

This clonotype has just a few counts. The chain recombines TRBV29-1 with TRBJ2-1; the D gene could be TRBD1 or TRBD2 (5 bases each). The CDR3 is 15 amino acids. V lost 2 bases, J lost 8 bases, and 19 bases lay in between. The germline V gene has CDR1 SQVTM and CDR2 ANQGSEA. The CDR3 DNA reads as TGCAGCGTTGAAATTTGGGGGACCGAGTCTGATGAGCAGTTCTTC. It is translated as CSVEIWGTESDEQFF.

The chain joins TRBV20-1 to TRBJ2-7; no reliable D call. The V gene lost 1 base and the J gene lost 1 base, with 2 bases spanning the gap. CDR3 length: 11 amino acids. Germline loops: CDR1 DFQATT, CDR2 SNEGSKA (reference sequence). This CDR3 reads CSARASYEQYF. DNA of the CDR3: TGCAGTGCTAGAGCTTCCTACGAGCAGTACTTC.

The chain combines TRBV27 with TRBJ1-1; D is unresolved. The CDR3 extends over 14 amino acids. Per the germline V gene, CDR1 is MNHEY and CDR2 is SMNVEV (reference sequence). With 3 bases removed from V and 1 base from J, the gap between germline ends came to 9 bases. CDR3 coding DNA: TGTGCCAGCAGTTTGCTGGGGAAGAACACTGAAGCTTTCTTT. It yields the protein CASSLLGKNTEAFF.

This clonotype was counted a few times. The CDR3 loop reads CASSHGTPAYNEQFF. CDR3 DNA sequence: TGTGCCAGCAGTCACGGGACTCCCGCCTACAATGAGCAGTTCTTC. The chain uses TRBV7-8 and TRBJ2-1, with D perhaps matching TRBD2 (6 bases). CDR3 length: 15 residues. Per germline, CDR1 SGHVS and CDR2 FQNEAQ. Trimming shortened V by 6 bases and J by 2 bases, and 14 bases separated the two germline ends.

Regarding this clonotype: One junction end does not reproduce the germline sequence, and a read error may be involved. The V call is TRBV3-1, the J call TRBJ1-2, with D uncertain. Germline CDR1 reads LGHDT; CDR2 reads YNNKEL (reference sequence). This CDR3 spans 12 amino acids. This CDR3 is CASSQHGALQCF. CDR3 nucleotide sequence: TGTGCCAGCAGCCAACACGGAGCCCTTCAATGCTTC.

This clonotype showed up just a few times. The chain employs TRBV5-6 and TRBJ2-5; weak D call: TRBD1 (5 bases). The germline V gene encodes CDR1 SGHDT and CDR2 YYEEEE. The V and J ends lost 4 bases and 2 bases respectively, with 15 bases between them. This CDR3 is 15 amino acids long. The CDR3 region has the DNA TGTGCCAGCAGCCTGGGGTTCAGGGCTCAAGAGACCCAGTACTTC. This codes for CASSLGFRAQETQYF.

Of note for this clonotype: At one end, the junction sequence differs from germline, possibly due to a read error. The chain uses TRBV5-1 and TRBJ2-2; 8 nucleotides line up with TRBD2. The CDR3 is 16 amino acids. Germline V gene sequence: CDR1 SGHRS, CDR2 YFSETQ. CDR3 bases: TGCGCCAGCAGCTTGGAACTAGCGGCGAATACCGGGGAGCTGTTTTTT. The encoded protein is CASSLELAANTGELFF. The full variable domain, in which reference TRBV5-1 and TRBJ2-2 provide the parts outside the CDR3, is KAGVTQTPRYLIKTRGQQVTLSCSPISGHRSVSWYQQTPGQGLQFLFEYFSETQRNKGNFPGRFSGRQFSNSRSEMNVSTLELGDSALYLCASSLELAANTGELFFGEGSRLTVL.

The rearrangement joins TRBV5-1 to TRBJ1-2, with 7 bases that match TRBD1. V lost 0 bases, J lost 6 bases, and 5 bases stayed unmatched. The V gene's germline CDR1 is SGHRS and CDR2 YFSETQ. The CDR3 loop spans 14 amino acids. CDR3 amino acids: CASSLDGGGNGYTF. As DNA, the CDR3 is TGCGCCAGCAGCTTGGATGGAGGGGGCAATGGCTACACCTTC.

The chain recombines TRBV5-1 with TRBJ2-1, with 11 bases matching TRBD2. The CDR3 sequence is 17 residues long. From germline, CDR1 is SGHRS and CDR2 YFSETQ. V shed 1 base, J shed 0 bases, and the junction held 3 bases outside the gene matches. The chain's CDR3 is CASSLTGTSGSYNEQFF. For the CDR3, the DNA is TGCGCCAGCAGCTTGACCGGGACTAGCGGCTCCTACAATGAGCAGTTCTTC.